The text below deals with one TCR beta chain. What it binds is unknown. This specimen comes from a study of shared clonotypes between healthy human individuals. This CDR3 is 13 amino acids long. The germline gives CDR1 SQVTM, CDR2 ANQGSEA. With V trimmed by 3 bases and J by 7 bases, 9 bases remained unmatched. Study-wide results and caveats: As a rule, naive subsets had a larger estimated richness than memory subsets. Unshared clonotypes carried lower generation probabilities than those common to all four donors.

In the original analysis: Without quality scores, immunoSEQ junctional reads could not be filtered like full-length reads. The table came from immunoSEQ multiplex PCR; TCRdb's copy has only in-frame clones and leaves some out. The V and J calls and the clone size are those of that table, but D and trimming were determined from the DNA. The table has millions of clones, roughly 96% seen once. Sequencing was performed on naive CD4+ T cells sorted from blood. The subset was: CD45RA+ positively selected. The gene calls are TRBV29-1 and TRBJ2-7; 7 positions match TRBD1. The receptor was derived from a man between 18 and 35 years old in good health. This CDR3 is CSVEPDRVGEQYF. CDR3 nucleotides: TGCAGCGTTGAGCCTGACAGGGTAGGGGAGCAGTACTTC.